This T cell receptor (beta chain) was sequenced during a study of CD4 T cells in relation to SARS-CoV-2 and coronaviruses. The wider study: After nine to eleven days of antigen culture, PBMC TCR beta CDR3s were sequenced. A couple of subjects were Hispanic; patients were roughly eight males and a handful of females. The restricting HLA molecule for shared crossreactive spike epitopes was mapped.

For approximately 10 days, around 91,000 sorted CD4+ cells grew with T cell-depleted PBMCs and CEF. This clone showed up just a few times. Its antigen is unidentified. Sequencing was performed with immunoSEQ multiplex PCR; in TCRdb, only in-frame clones are kept and a portion is missing. The repertoire holds about 36,000 clones, with 70% to 85% as singletons. With 7 bases clipped from V and 0 bases from J, the junction kept 12 bases outside the gene matches. This CDR3 has 17 residues. The germline V gene encodes CDR1 LNHDA and CDR2 SQIVND (reference sequence). Sequenced: naive CD4+ T cells from PBMCs, cultured in vitro. Regarding subset: naive CD4+ T cells isolated by negative enrichment. This clonotype originated in an adult with COVID-19. The chain links TRBV19 to TRBJ1-5; 7 bases are a match to TRBD1. CDR3 protein: CASTTGQKMNSNQPQHF. The DNA of the CDR3 is TGTGCCAGTACAACGGGACAGAAAATGAATAGCAATCAGCCCCAGCATTTT.